The source of this TCR beta chain is a study of blood T cell repertoires in COVID-19. Turning to the study itself: Acute and convalescent COVID-19 samples came from the United States, Italy and Spain. From T cells, B-cell-depleted T cells, or PBMCs came the material, which was cDNA or gDNA.

This clone appeared a single time. Authors' methods: Estimates of nucleated cell counts were drawn from the amplification of reference gene primers. The method was immunoSEQ multiplex PCR; TCRdb's version includes in-frame clones alone and lacks a portion of them. The D gene and trimming were derived from the DNA, and the V and J assignments and clone size from that table. The data contain about 200,000 clones, approximately 90% of them singletons. Patients from Seattle were sampled longitudinally, starting during active infection. This CDR3 has 14 amino acids. The J gene is TRBJ2-7, the V gene TRBV21-1; whether TRBD2, the table's D call, matches the DNA was not checked. TRBV21-1 is annotated as a pseudogene. This TCR came from a man aged 55 to 70 with COVID-19, enrolled during active disease. Specimen: peripheral blood. CDR3 coding DNA: TGTGCCAGCAGCCCCGGGATTCTCCTCTACGAGCAGTACTTC. Translating it yields CASSPGILLYEQYF.